Each of the 28 T cell receptor beta chains below was sequenced from the same sample in a study of T-cell reconstitution after alpha-beta-depleted transplantation in children. The authors prepared the TCRbeta library with unique molecular identifiers. TCRdb ran MiXCR on the PCR reads and lists one entry per CDR3 protein. The repertoire holds about 590,000 distinct CDR3 sequences, with over 10% as singletons. The sample in question was PBMCs, mostly from graft donor cells, obtained 360 days after TCRalphabeta/CD19-depleted stem cell transplant. Source of these receptors: a male patient younger than 18 who had a stem cell transplant for acute myeloid leukemia, so the T cells may come from the graft donor.

This clonotype came up many times. V gene TRBV20-1 combines with J gene TRBJ2-3; no clear D. The length of the CDR3 is 15 residues. V was shortened by 6 bases and J by 2 bases, with 18 bases between the two germline ends. Per germline, CDR1 DFQATT and CDR2 SNEGSKA (reference sequence). CDR3 protein: CSAAHGHTFTDTQYF. The CDR3 DNA reads TGCAGTGCGGCCCATGGCCACACGTTCACAGATACGCAGTATTTT.

This clonotype was observed at least ten times. V gene TRBV6-5 combines with J gene TRBJ2-7, with D possibly matching TRBD1 (5 bases). Germline assignment: CDR1 MNHEY and CDR2 SVGAGI. The CDR3 covers 11 residues. The germline V and J ends were trimmed by 7 bases and 4 bases, with 8 bases remaining between them. The CDR3 DNA reads TGTGCCAGCAAGGGGTTATACGAGCAGTACTTC. Protein sequence: CASKGLYEQYF.

DNA of the CDR3: TGCGCCAGCAGCTTGGAGTCTAGCGGTATTCGCACAGATACGCAGTATTTT. Translation: CASSLESSGIRTDTQYF. This chain uses TRBV5-1 with TRBJ2-3; 7 bases align to TRBD2. The CDR3 runs to 17 residues. Trimming removed 0 bases from V and 1 base from J; junction bases left unmatched: 8. The germline V gene encodes CDR1 SGHRS and CDR2 YFSETQ. The full variable domain, completed using reference TRBV5-1 and TRBJ2-3, is KAGVTQTPRYLIKTRGQQVTLSCSPISGHRSVSWYQQTPGQGLQFLFEYFSETQRNKGNFPGRFSGRQFSNSRSEMNVSTLELGDSALYLCASSLESSGIRTDTQYFGPGTRLTVL.

The chain links TRBV20-1 to TRBJ2-1; the D gene is possibly TRBD1 (5 bases). This CDR3 has 13 amino acids. Trimming took 0 bases from V and 6 from J, leaving 9 bases between them. Per germline, CDR1 DFQATT and CDR2 SNEGSKA (reference sequence). In nucleotides, the CDR3 is TGCAGTGCTAGAGAACCAGGGATCAATGAGCAGTTCTTC. Protein sequence: CSAREPGINEQFF.

This clonotype was recorded many times. The V gene is TRBV20-1, the J gene TRBJ2-7; 14 nucleotides align to TRBD2. J lost 0 bases, V lost 3 bases, and 1 base had no gene match. The germline V gene has CDR1 DFQATT and CDR2 SNEGSKA (reference sequence). This CDR3 region has 15 residues. The DNA for the CDR3 is TGCAGTGCTAGGGGGACTAGCGGGAGCTCCTACGAGCAGTACTTC. Amino acid sequence: CSARGTSGSSYEQYF.

This clonotype was counted only a few times. This sequence joins TRBV12-3 or TRBV12-4 and TRBJ1-2, with D unclear. Trimming shortened V by 1 base and J by 4 bases, and 16 bases separated the two germline ends. The CDR3 has 16 residues. The CDR3 DNA is TGTGCCAGCAGTTTAGTTGGAAACAGTCCCCTCTATGGCTACACCTTC. It yields the protein CASSLVGNSPLYGYTF.

The table lists this clonotype with a few counts. The V call is TRBV19, the J call TRBJ1-5; D possibly corresponds to TRBD1 (5 bases). V shed 3 bases and J shed 3 bases, with 9 bases lying between them. Germline-derived CDR1 and CDR2 are LNHDA and SQIVND (reference sequence). The CDR3 is 14 residues long. CDR3 loop: CASSMRGFNQPQHF. The DNA of the CDR3 is TGTGCCAGTAGTATGAGGGGCTTCAATCAGCCCCAGCATTTT.

This rearrangement joins TRBV12-3 or TRBV12-4 to TRBJ2-3, with 7 bases identical to TRBD2. This CDR3 contains 15 residues. After removal of 3 bases from V and 2 bases from J, the junction contained 5 bases not matched to a gene. The CDR3 sequence is CASSLASGITDTQYF. The CDR3, as DNA: TGTGCCAGCAGTTTGGCTAGCGGCATCACAGATACGCAGTATTTT.

This clonotype appeared many times. The chain recombines TRBV30 with TRBJ2-5; perhaps TRBD1 as D (6 bases). Germline lookup yields CDR1 GTSNPN and CDR2 SVGIG (reference sequence). The V end lost 0 bases, the J end lost 7 bases, and 6 bases lay between the germline ends. This CDR3 has 11 amino acids. The CDR3 region is CAWSVGGTQYF. The CDR3 bases are TGTGCCTGGAGTGTAGGGGGGACCCAGTACTTC.

J is TRBJ2-3 and V is TRBV20-1; a possible D gene is TRBD1 (5 bases). Germline CDR1 and CDR2: DFQATT and SNEGSKA (reference sequence). V lost 0 bases and J lost 4, with 14 bases in between. The CDR3 sequence is 15 residues long. CDR3 sequence (DNA): TGCAGTGCTAGAGATGGGGCTAGTGAGGCAGATACGCAGTATTTT. It encodes CSARDGASEADTQYF.

This clonotype was detected ten times or more. The rearrangement joins TRBV28 to TRBJ1-6; D not resolved. The CDR3 runs 12 residues. From germline, CDR1 is MDHEN and CDR2 SYDVKM. Between the trimmed V and J ends, which lost 8 bases and 10 bases, there was a span of 12 bases. CDR3 sequence reads: CASRRVGSPLHF. The CDR3 DNA reads as TGTGCCAGCCGAAGGGTAGGGTCACCCCTCCACTTT.

V gene TRBV20-1 combines with J gene TRBJ2-3; 14 bases are a match to TRBD2. This CDR3 is built from 14 residues. With V trimmed by 6 bases and J by 8 bases, 7 bases remained unmatched. Per the germline V gene, CDR1 is DFQATT and CDR2 is SNEGSKA (reference sequence). CDR3 nucleotide sequence: TGCAGTGCCAGACTAGCGGGAGGGCCAGGTACGCAGTATTTT. Amino acids: CSARLAGGPGTQYF.

This clonotype was counted between two and nine times. The V call is TRBV5-1, the J call TRBJ2-1; D possibly matches TRBD1 or TRBD2 (5 bases each). Germline V CDR1 and CDR2: SGHRS, YFSETQ. The CDR3 contains 17 residues. V lost 0 bases to trimming and J lost 0 bases, with 13 bases between them. As DNA, the CDR3 is TGCGCCAGCAGCTTGGAGGGACGGCGAATCTCCTACAATGAGCAGTTCTTC. Protein: CASSLEGRRISYNEQFF. The complete variable domain, with remaining parts taken from reference TRBV5-1 and TRBJ2-1, reads KAGVTQTPRYLIKTRGQQVTLSCSPISGHRSVSWYQQTPGQGLQFLFEYFSETQRNKGNFPGRFSGRQFSNSRSEMNVSTLELGDSALYLCASSLEGRRISYNEQFFGPGTRLTVL.

This clonotype was seen only a few times. The chain employs TRBV11-1 and TRBJ2-1; D might be TRBD2 (6 bases). In germline, CDR1 is SGHAT, CDR2 FQDESV (reference sequence). The germline V and J ends were trimmed by 1 base and 0 bases, with 10 bases remaining between them. CDR3 length: 16 amino acids. CDR3 protein: CASSLDGRGSYNEQFF. The CDR3, as DNA: TGTGCCAGCAGCTTAGACGGGAGAGGCTCCTACAATGAGCAGTTCTTC.

This clonotype was picked up many times. V and J are TRBV28 and TRBJ2-1, with TRBD2 matching 9 bases. Trimming removed 11 bases from V and 5 bases from J; junction bases left unmatched: 7. CDR1 is MDHEN and CDR2 is SYDVKM in the germline V gene. The CDR3 is 13 amino acids. The CDR3 is CAVRREGDNEQFF. Here the CDR3 DNA reads TGTGCCGTCCGGCGGGAGGGAGACAATGAGCAGTTCTTC.

The V call is TRBV5-1, the J call TRBJ2-3, with 9 nucleotides matching TRBD2. The ends lost 3 bases at V and 4 bases at J; junction bases unmatched: 6. Germline V gene sequence: CDR1 SGHRS, CDR2 YFSETQ. The CDR3 spans 15 residues. CDR3 in DNA: TGCGCCAGCAGCTCGCCGGGACTAGCCCCAGATACGCAGTATTTT. This gives the protein CASSSPGLAPDTQYF.

The chain carries TRBV9 and TRBJ2-5; 8 bases match TRBD1. The CDR3 has 16 residues. V shed 4 bases and J 3 bases; nucleotides not matched to a gene: 11. Germline V gene lookup returns CDR1 SGDLS and CDR2 YYNGEE. CDR3 DNA sequence: TGTGCCAGCAGCCGCGGATCGACAGGGGCCGAAGAGACCCAGTACTTC. Residues: CASSRGSTGAEETQYF.

This clonotype was picked up a small number of times. J is TRBJ2-7 and V is TRBV11-2; TRBD2 aligns across 10 bases. The J segment lost 0 bases and the V segment lost 0 bases, leaving 17 bases of the junction unmatched. Germline V gene lookup returns CDR1 SGHAT and CDR2 FQNNGV. This CDR3 spans 21 amino acids. The CDR3 nucleotides read TGTGCCAGCAGCTTAGATTGGGTTGTACTAGCGGGAATTAGGACCTCCTACGAGCAGTACTTC. This sequence encodes CASSLDWVVLAGIRTSYEQYF.

The table lists this clonotype with many counts. The chain recombines TRBV5-1 with TRBJ2-6, with 13 bases identical to TRBD2. Germline V gene data show CDR1 as SGHRS and CDR2 as YFSETQ. Germline trimming cut 4 bases from V and 0 bases from J; bases unmatched to any gene: 10. The CDR3 sequence is 20 residues long. As DNA, the CDR3 is TGCGCCAGCAGCACCTGGACTAGCGGGAGATCTTTCTCTGGGGCCAACGTCCTGACTTTC. Translating it yields CASSTWTSGRSFSGANVLTF.

This clonotype came up a few times. The chain links TRBV18 to TRBJ2-3; no reliable D call. CDR1 KGHSH and CDR2 LQKENI come from the germline V gene. The CDR3 extends over 14 amino acids. Deletions cut 2 bases from V and 2 bases from J, with 8 bases between. CDR3 in DNA: TGTGCCAGCTCACCAAGGGCTAACACAGATACGCAGTATTTT. Its translation is CASSPRANTDTQYF.

This clonotype has only a few counts. V and J are TRBV5-1 and TRBJ2-1; no reliable D call. CDR1 and CDR2 from the germline V gene are SGHRS and YFSETQ. CDR3 length: 14 residues. The V and J ends lost 0 bases and 6 bases respectively, with 10 bases between them. CDR3 region: CASSLASLPNEQFF. CDR3 DNA sequence: TGCGCCAGCAGCTTGGCCAGTCTTCCCAATGAGCAGTTCTTC.

This clonotype was detected many times. The V call is TRBV20-1, the J call TRBJ2-3; D gene unclear. Germline assignment: CDR1 DFQATT and CDR2 SNEGSKA (reference sequence). The CDR3 length is 11 residues. Trimming cost V 5 bases and J 0 bases, with 3 bases left between them. The CDR3 protein is CSAYSTDTQYF. CDR3 DNA sequence: TGCAGTGCTTATAGCACAGATACGCAGTATTTT.

The V gene is TRBV28, the J gene TRBJ1-5, with D tentatively TRBD1 (6 bases). This CDR3 is built from 15 residues. V shed 3 bases and J shed 2 bases, with 11 bases lying between them. Germline V gives CDR1 MDHEN, CDR2 SYDVKM. Written as DNA, the CDR3 is TGTGCCAGCAGTTTGTCCAGGGGTGGCAATCAGCCCCAGCATTTT. Translating gives CASSLSRGGNQPQHF.

The chain uses TRBV7-2 and TRBJ1-1; possible D gene TRBD1, 5 bases. Trimming left V 1 base short and J 11 bases short, with 17 bases between. This CDR3 spans 14 amino acids. Germline CDR1 is SGHTA and CDR2 is FQGNSA. CDR3 protein: CASSLEGLWTLAFF. Here the CDR3 DNA reads TGTGCCAGCAGCTTAGAGGGGCTCTGGACGTTGGCTTTCTTT.

The chain's CDR3 is CASSLVSLAGSSYEQYF. The CDR3 nucleotides are TGTGCCAGCAGCTTAGTTAGCCTAGCGGGAAGCTCCTACGAGCAGTACTTC. V and J are TRBV7-8 and TRBJ2-7; 9 bases are a match to TRBD2. Germline CDR1 is SGHVS and CDR2 is FQNEAQ. The CDR3 consists of 17 residues. V dropped 1 base and J dropped 0; count of bases not matched to a gene: 7.

This chain connects TRBV9 to TRBJ2-7; no reliable D call. The CDR3 consists of 14 residues. V was trimmed by 4 bases and J by 2 bases, leaving 13 bases between them. The germline gives CDR1 SGDLS, CDR2 YYNGEE. The CDR3 region has the DNA TGTGCCAGCAGCCCGCCGACGCCTCCCTACGAGCAGTACTTC. Protein: CASSPPTPPYEQYF. The full variable domain, its missing parts supplied by reference TRBV9 and TRBJ2-7, is DSGVTQTPKHLITATGQRVTLRCSPRSGDLSVYWYQQSLDQGLQFLIQYYNGEERAKGNILERFSAQQFPDLHSELNLSSLELGDSALYFCASSPPTPPYEQYFGPGTRLTVT.

This clonotype has more than one count but fewer than ten. The gene calls are TRBV11-2 and TRBJ2-4; perhaps TRBD2 as D (6 bases). Per the germline V gene, CDR1 is SGHAT and CDR2 is FQNNGV. This CDR3 contains 16 residues. Trimming shortened V by 5 bases and J by 0 bases, and 14 bases separated the two germline ends. Here the CDR3 DNA reads TGTGCCAGCAGCCCCGGGGACTGGCTAGCCAAAAACATTCAGTACTTC. Residues: CASSPGDWLAKNIQYF.

This clonotype was seen a few times. V and J are TRBV24-1 and TRBJ2-1, with a possible D match to TRBD1 (5 bases). Germline CDR1 reads KGHDR; CDR2 reads SFDVKD. This CDR3 contains 14 residues. Trimming removed 6 bases at V and 3 bases at J, with 11 bases between. In nucleotides, the CDR3 is TGTGCCACCAGTCTCGACAGCTTCTACAATGAGCAGTTCTTC. Its protein product is CATSLDSFYNEQFF.